This passage covers 18 T cell receptor beta chains from one sample sequenced in a study of CD8 T cells in cerebrospinal fluid in Alzheimer's disease. From its re-call of the 10x single-cell sequencing reads, TCRdb lists each CDR3 protein once, without DNA. This repertoire includes approximately 1,500 distinct CDR3 sequences. The material sequenced was cerebrospinal fluid. The receptors were sampled from a human donor with Alzheimer's disease.

According to its frequency, this clonotype is medium-sized. The chain employs TRBV9 and TRBJ1-2; without DNA, the TCRdb call of TRBD1 cannot be checked. CDR1 SGDLS and CDR2 YYNGEE come from the germline V gene. The CDR3 spans 13 residues. CDR3 region: CASSVAAGVGYTF.

According to its frequency, this clonotype is medium-sized. The V call is TRBV30, the J call TRBJ2-7; TCRdb's D call of TRBD1 is untestable without DNA. The germline CDR1 and CDR2 sequences are GTSNPN and SVGIG (reference sequence). CDR3 length equals 17 residues. The CDR3 sequence is CAWSPQGYRGGSYEQYF.

By frequency, this clonotype is medium-sized. The rearrangement joins TRBV5-6 to TRBJ1-2. This CDR3 has 12 amino acids. Germline loops: CDR1 SGHDT, CDR2 YYEEEE. CDR3 protein: CASSLRSRGYTF.

This clonotype is called medium-sized based on its frequency. The chain has TRBV3-1 and TRBJ1-2; TCRdb indicates TRBD1, and absent DNA this call remains unverified. CDR1 and CDR2 from the germline V gene are LGHDT and YNNKEL (reference sequence). The CDR3 loop spans 15 amino acids. The CDR3: CASSQGGRPNYGYTF. Supplemented by reference TRBV3-1 and TRBJ1-2, the full variable domain reads DTAVSQTPKYLVTQMGNDKSIKCEQNLGHDTMYWYKQDSKKFLKIMFSYNNKELIINETVPNRFSPKSPDKAHLNLHINSLELGDSAVYFCASSQGGRPNYGYTFGSGTRLTVV.

Considering frequency, this clonotype is medium-sized (0.01 to 0.1%). This chain joins TRBV28 and TRBJ2-3; the TCRdb D gene call, TRBD2, has no DNA to confirm it. The CDR3 extends over 15 amino acids. Germline V gene sequence: CDR1 MDHEN, CDR2 SYDVKM. Here the CDR3 reads CASSPSGISTDTQYF.

Its frequency marks this clonotype as medium-sized. The chain recombines TRBV6-6 with TRBJ1-1; without DNA, the TCRdb call of TRBD1 cannot be checked. The germline V gene encodes CDR1 MNHNY and CDR2 SVGAGI (reference sequence). The length of the CDR3 is 13 residues. CDR3 sequence reads: CASTPVRNTEAFF.

This clonotype counts as medium-sized by frequency. The chain joins TRBV20-1 to TRBJ1-1. CDR1 and CDR2 (germline): DFQATT, SNEGSKA (reference sequence). This CDR3 has 13 residues. The CDR3 here is CSARDWVNTEAFF.

Measured by frequency, this clonotype is medium-sized. The V and J genes are TRBV12-3 or TRBV12-4 and TRBJ2-1. The CDR3 has 11 residues. CDR3 loop: CASSSFNEQFF.

This clonotype is deemed medium-sized by its frequency. The rearrangement links TRBV12-3 or TRBV12-4 to TRBJ1-1. The CDR3 consists of 13 residues. The CDR3 reads CASSFIGFTEAFF.

Judged by frequency, this clonotype is medium-sized. The V call is TRBV7-2, the J call TRBJ1-2. Germline-derived CDR1 and CDR2 are SGHTA and FQGNSA. This CDR3 region has 12 residues. CDR3 residues: CASSFQRYGYTF.

Judged by frequency, this clonotype is medium-sized. The chain recombines TRBV21-1 with TRBJ1-5; the D gene TCRdb calls, TRBD1, cannot be checked with no DNA. TRBV21-1 is recorded as a pseudogene. The length of the CDR3 is 17 residues. The CDR3 sequence: CASSALDRECGNQPQHF.

This clonotype is deemed medium-sized by its frequency. The chain has TRBV19 and TRBJ1-1. The CDR3 loop spans 13 amino acids. CDR1 is LNHDA and CDR2 is SQIVND in the germline V gene (reference sequence). CDR3 residues: CASSIPAEVGAFF.

This clonotype is labeled large based on frequency. The chain joins TRBV5-6 to TRBJ1-5. CDR3 length: 15 residues. Germline CDR1 reads SGHDT; CDR2 reads YYEEEE. CDR3 loop: CASSLYRTVGQPQHF. Variable domain in full (rest from reference TRBV5-6 and TRBJ1-5): DAGVTQSPTHLIKTRGQQVTLRCSPKSGHDTVSWYQQALGQGPQFIFQYYEEEERQRGNFPDRFSGHQFPNYSSELNVNALLLGDSALYLCASSLYRTVGQPQHFGDGTRLSIL.

This clonotype ranks as medium-sized in terms of frequency. This rearrangement joins TRBV29-1 to TRBJ1-2; TCRdb indicates TRBD1, and absent DNA this call remains unverified. The CDR3 consists of 13 residues. CDR1 is SQVTM and CDR2 is ANQGSEA in the germline V gene. The CDR3 region is CSGTDRGQNGYTF.

This clonotype is labeled medium-sized based on frequency. This chain links TRBV12-3 or TRBV12-4 with TRBJ2-3; TCRdb returns TRBD2, unconfirmable since there is no DNA. CDR3 length equals 14 residues. CDR3 loop: CASTGTGGPDTQYF.

The chain has TRBV12-3 or TRBV12-4 and TRBJ1-1. This CDR3 spans 11 amino acids. This CDR3 reads CASRGYTEAFF.

The genes are TRBV15 and TRBJ1-5. This CDR3 is built from 15 residues. Germline assignment: CDR1 LNHNV and CDR2 YYDKDF (reference sequence). The CDR3 reads CATSSEGSKSQPQHF.

According to its frequency, this clonotype is medium-sized. The chain uses TRBV4-1 and TRBJ2-3. This CDR3 is built from 15 residues. CDR1 and CDR2 (germline): MGHRA, YSYEKL. CDR3 loop: CASSRTSTSTDTQYF.